The next 30 T cell receptor beta chains were all read from a single sample in a study of blood T cell repertoires in COVID-19 (dated by TCRdb to the early 2020s). Library generation was performed with the immunoSEQ multiplex PCR assay. This immuneACCESS table, as held by TCRdb, lists in-frame sequences with V and J called but not all clones. Of the missing ones, under half trace to an unresolved V gene in checked studies; the others have no known cause. The sample includes about 120,000 clones, with around three quarters observed a single time. Jointly, the top ten make up approximately 3.9% of the sample. The sample was peripheral blood. The receptors derive from a woman aged 80 or over with acute or convalescent COVID-19.

This chain connects TRBV25-1 to TRBJ1-2; 7 nucleotides align to TRBD1. The CDR3 is made up of 15 amino acids. Germline trimming cut 5 bases from V and 2 bases from J; bases unmatched to any gene: 8. The germline V gene encodes CDR1 MGHDK and CDR2 SYGVNS. The CDR3 region has the DNA TGTGCCAGCAGTAAAAACCGACAGGGCAACTATGGCTACACCTTC. Amino acids: CASSKNRQGNYGYTF.

The rearrangement uses TRBV5-6 and TRBJ1-3; 8 nucleotides align to TRBD1. CDR3 length equals 14 residues. The germline V gene encodes CDR1 SGHDT and CDR2 YYEEEE. J gave up 2 bases and V 4 bases, and 2 bases lay outside the gene matches. CDR3 nucleotides: TGTGCCAGCAGCCAACAGGGGGCTGGAAACACCATATATTTT. This sequence encodes CASSQQGAGNTIYF.

The gene calls are TRBV11-3 and TRBJ2-1; the match to TRBD2 covers 13 bases. There are 15 residues in the CDR3. CDR1 SGHNT and CDR2 YENEEA come from the germline V gene. Unmatched junction bases numbered 3, after V lost 5 bases and J lost 5 bases. The CDR3 loop reads CASSKLAGGHNEQFF. CDR3 nucleotide sequence: TGTGCCAGCAGCAAACTAGCGGGAGGGCACAATGAGCAGTTCTTC.

The chain couples TRBV20-1 to TRBJ1-5; D gene uncertain. V was trimmed by 3 bases and J by 0 bases, leaving 9 bases between them. From germline, CDR1 is DFQATT and CDR2 SNEGSKA (reference sequence). The CDR3 covers 14 residues. CDR3 sequence: CSASLPGSNQPQHF. Here the CDR3 DNA reads TGCAGTGCTAGTCTTCCAGGTAGCAATCAGCCCCAGCATTTT.

V is TRBV4-3 and J is TRBJ1-2; D is perhaps TRBD1 (5 bases). Germline V gene sequence: CDR1 LGHNA, CDR2 YSLEER. V dropped 1 base and J dropped 8 bases, with 11 bases sitting between them. The CDR3 totals 13 residues. CDR3 nucleotide sequence: TGCGCCAGCAGCCAAGGGGGGGATCAGGGCTACACCTTC. It specifies CASSQGGDQGYTF.

V and J are TRBV4-3 and TRBJ2-3; D is perhaps TRBD1 (5 bases). The CDR3 spans 14 residues. Trimming removed 10 bases at V and 0 bases at J, with 14 bases between. Germline-derived CDR1 and CDR2 are LGHNA and YSLEER. The CDR3 loop reads CATAQGLSTDTQYF. CDR3 in DNA: TGCGCCACCGCCCAGGGCCTAAGCACAGATACGCAGTATTTT.

CDR3 region: CASSNSLFEQFF. The CDR3 DNA sequence: TGTGCCAGCAGCAATAGTTTGTTTGAGCAGTTCTTC. The rearrangement uses TRBV11-3 and TRBJ2-1, with unresolved D. Between the trimmed V and J ends, which lost 5 bases and 9 bases, there was a span of 11 bases. Germline-derived CDR1 and CDR2 are SGHNT and YENEEA. This CDR3 has 12 residues.

This rearrangement joins TRBV30 to TRBJ1-4; D remains unclear. Germline lookup yields CDR1 GTSNPN and CDR2 SVGIG (reference sequence). With 3 bases removed from V and 7 bases from J, the gap between germline ends came to 12 bases. The CDR3 consists of 13 residues. The CDR3 sequence is CAWSLVEREKLFF. DNA of the CDR3: TGTGCCTGGAGCCTTGTAGAACGTGAAAAACTGTTTTTT.

The count of this clone is one. The chain uses TRBV19 and TRBJ2-5, with 8 bases fitting TRBD1. This CDR3 spans 13 amino acids. With 3 bases clipped from V and 3 bases from J, the junction kept 0 bases outside the gene matches. Per the germline V gene, CDR1 is LNHDA and CDR2 is SQIVND (reference sequence). CDR3 protein: CASSMTGEETQYF. The CDR3 DNA sequence: TGTGCCAGTAGTATGACAGGGGAAGAGACCCAGTACTTC.

The rearrangement links TRBV28 to TRBJ2-1, with a weak D call TRBD2 (6 bases). CDR1 and CDR2 from the germline V gene are MDHEN and SYDVKM. Trimming took 5 bases from V and 2 from J, leaving 7 bases between them. The CDR3 loop spans 13 amino acids. The CDR3 reads CASSLAPYNEQFF. For the CDR3, the DNA is TGTGCCAGCAGTCTAGCGCCCTACAATGAGCAGTTCTTC.

J is TRBJ2-3 and V is TRBV2, with 8 bases matching TRBD2. This CDR3 has 14 residues. After removal of 8 bases from V and 2 bases from J, the junction contained 6 bases not matched to a gene. Germline values: CDR1 SNHLY, CDR2 FYNNEI. Here the CDR3 reads CASQQRGYTDTQYF. For the CDR3, the DNA is TGTGCCAGCCAACAGCGGGGGTACACAGATACGCAGTATTTT.

The chain joins TRBV9 to TRBJ1-3; no definite D call. Germline-derived CDR1 and CDR2 are SGDLS and YYNGEE. Trimming left V 3 bases short and J 4 bases short, with 11 bases between. This CDR3 has 14 residues. Here the CDR3 DNA reads TGTGCCAGCAGCGCTAGGTGGGAGGGAAACACCATATATTTT. It translates to CASSARWEGNTIYF.

This clone was seen only once. The chain joins TRBV28 to TRBJ2-3; 8 bases are a match to TRBD2. Germline values: CDR1 MDHEN, CDR2 SYDVKM. This CDR3 region has 17 residues. The V segment lost 7 bases and the J segment 4 bases; nucleotides outside the gene matches: 16. The CDR3 loop is CASTGHRGLGGADTQYF. In DNA form, the CDR3 reads TGTGCCAGCACCGGACACCGGGGACTAGGCGGGGCAGATACGCAGTATTTT. The variable domain in full, completed from reference TRBV28 and TRBJ2-3, reads DVKVTQSSRYLVKRTGEKVFLECVQDMDHENMFWYRQDPGLGLRLIYFSYDVKMKEKGDIPEGYSVSREKKERFSLILESASTNQTSMYLCASTGHRGLGGADTQYFGPGTRLTVL.

Turning to this clone: In the same sample, other DNA sequences code for this CDR3. The CDR3 DNA reads as TGTGCCAGCAGCTCTAGTGGAACAGATACGCAGTATTTT. Residues: CASSSSGTDTQYF. The chain links TRBV7-9 to TRBJ2-3; D unclear. Trimming cost V 4 bases and J 3 bases, with 8 bases left between them. The CDR3 loop spans 13 amino acids. From germline, CDR1 is SEHNR and CDR2 FQNEAQ (reference sequence).

This chain's CDR3 is CASGRLAGGEQYF. The CDR3 DNA reads TGTGCCAGCGGTAGACTAGCGGGAGGCGAGCAGTACTTC. The V gene is TRBV5-6, the J gene TRBJ2-7, with TRBD2 matching over 13 bases. Germline V lookup: CDR1 SGHDT, CDR2 YYEEEE. J lost 6 bases, V lost 7 bases, and 4 bases had no gene match. The CDR3 is made up of 13 amino acids.

This sequence joins TRBV6-5 and TRBJ1-1; TRBD1 matches 8 bases. V was pared by 8 bases and J by 6 bases, with 8 bases of the junction left unmatched. The germline CDR1 and CDR2 sequences are MNHEY and SVGAGI. The CDR3 spans 13 residues. The CDR3 bases are TGTGCCAGCTCCACAGGGGGTGTGGCTGAAGCTTTCTTT. Its protein product is CASSTGGVAEAFF.

The V call is TRBV30, the J call TRBJ1-1; the D gene is possibly TRBD1 (6 bases). With 1 base removed from V and 4 bases from J, the gap between germline ends came to 10 bases. The CDR3 spans 13 residues. CDR1 GTSNPN and CDR2 SVGIG come from the germline V gene (reference sequence). Here the CDR3 reads CAWSGGPGTEAFF. In nucleotides, the CDR3 is TGTGCCTGGAGTGGGGGGCCCGGCACTGAAGCTTTCTTT.

The rearrangement joins TRBV3-1 (or the pseudogene TRBV3-2) to TRBJ1-1; the D gene is possibly TRBD1 (5 bases). Trimming left V 7 bases short and J 5 bases short, with 20 bases between. Germline V gene lookup returns CDR1 LGHDT and CDR2 YNNKEL (reference sequence). The CDR3 runs 15 residues. The CDR3 bases are TGTGCCAGCACCCCCCTAGGGGTCCCGAGGACTGAAGCTTTCTTT. This sequence encodes CASTPLGVPRTEAFF.

The chain employs TRBV11-2 and TRBJ2-2; D remains ambiguous. Germline V gene sequence: CDR1 SGHAT, CDR2 FQNNGV. This CDR3 spans 13 amino acids. The V end lost 5 bases, the J end lost 7 bases, and 11 bases lay between the germline ends. The CDR3 region has the DNA TGTGCCAGCAGCGCCCGGAGTTTCGGGGAGCTGTTTTTT. Translating gives CASSARSFGELFF.

The chain couples TRBV29-1 to TRBJ1-2; D uncertain. The V and J ends lost 6 bases and 0 bases respectively, with 14 bases between them. CDR1 is SQVTM and CDR2 is ANQGSEA in the germline V gene. This CDR3 has 14 residues. This CDR3 is CSVLRVGANYGYTF. The CDR3 DNA reads TGCAGCGTCCTGAGAGTAGGAGCTAACTATGGCTACACCTTC.

The chain couples TRBV9 to TRBJ2-5; D is perhaps TRBD2 (5 bases). Trimming pared 4 bases from V and 5 bases from J, leaving 9 bases between. Germline CDR1 reads SGDLS; CDR2 reads YYNGEE. The CDR3 extends over 12 amino acids. In nucleotides, the CDR3 is TGTGCCAGCAGCCCCCCGGGGGAGACCCAGTACTTC. As protein: CASSPPGETQYF.

The CDR3 DNA is TGTGCCAGCGCTTGGGCAGGGGGCTTAACTAACTATGGCTACACCTTC. This gives the protein CASAWAGGLTNYGYTF. The chain has TRBV5-4 and TRBJ1-2, with 8 bases lining up with TRBD1. The germline gives CDR1 SGHNT, CDR2 YYREEE (reference sequence). The J segment lost 0 bases and the V segment lost 7 bases, leaving 11 bases of the junction unmatched. This CDR3 is built from 16 residues.

The CDR3 sequence is CASSIAGGFNQPQHF. As DNA, the CDR3 is TGTGCCAGTAGTATCGCAGGTGGTTTCAATCAGCCCCAGCATTTT. V and J are TRBV19 and TRBJ1-5; D ambiguous. V lost 3 bases, J lost 3 bases, and 12 bases lay in between. The CDR3 loop spans 15 amino acids. Germline assignment: CDR1 LNHDA and CDR2 SQIVND (reference sequence).

This clone was seen just once. The CDR3 sequence is CASNNRALSGTF. CDR3 in DNA: TGTGCCAGCAACAACAGGGCTCTATCGGGGACCTTC. The chain is built from TRBV2 and TRBJ1-2; perhaps TRBD1 as D (6 bases). V was pared by 7 bases and J by 14 bases, with 20 bases between. Germline CDR1 reads SNHLY; CDR2 reads FYNNEI. There are 12 residues in the CDR3.

V and J are TRBV4-1 and TRBJ1-5; possible D gene TRBD1, 6 bases. V was clipped by 3 bases and J by 5 bases, with 14 bases between them. The V gene's germline CDR1 is MGHRA and CDR2 YSYEKL. The CDR3 length is 15 residues. This CDR3 reads CASSQEITGYQPQHF. Written as DNA, the CDR3 is TGCGCCAGCAGCCAGGAAATTACAGGGTATCAGCCCCAGCATTTT.

This rearrangement joins TRBV5-8 to TRBJ1-2; the match to TRBD1 covers 9 bases. Germline CDR1 SGHTS, CDR2 YDEGEE. J gave up 2 bases and V 0 bases, and 11 bases lay outside the gene matches. The CDR3 is 18 residues long. This CDR3 reads CASSLEGQGQHINYGYTF. CDR3 coding DNA: TGTGCCAGCAGCTTGGAGGGACAGGGCCAGCACATAAACTATGGCTACACCTTC.

The CDR3 bases are TGTGCCAGCAGGGCCTTTGATGGTTCCTACGAGCAGTACTTC. Protein sequence: CASRAFDGSYEQYF. The chain joins TRBV2 to TRBJ2-7, with unresolved D. The CDR3 has 14 residues. CDR1 and CDR2 (germline): SNHLY, FYNNEI. V was shortened by 6 bases and J by 1 base, with 13 bases between the two germline ends.

This clone was recorded only once. CDR3 residues: CASSWALTDTQYF. The CDR3 region has the DNA TGCGCCAGCAGTTGGGCCCTCACAGATACGCAGTATTTT. This sequence joins TRBV4-3 and TRBJ2-3, with D hard to call. With 6 bases removed from V and 2 bases from J, the gap between germline ends came to 9 bases. Germline CDR1 reads LGHNA; CDR2 reads YSLEER. The CDR3 runs to 13 residues.

The chain is built from TRBV5-4 and TRBJ2-2; 7 bases align to TRBD2. Germline V gives CDR1 SGHNT, CDR2 YYREEE (reference sequence). CDR3 length: 15 residues. V lost 4 bases, J lost 4 bases, and 7 bases stayed unmatched. CDR3 nucleotide sequence: TGTGCCAGCAGCCCGCCCGGGGGGAGCACCGGGGAGCTGTTTTTT. This codes for CASSPPGGSTGELFF.

The chain combines TRBV27 with TRBJ2-1; 9 nucleotides line up with TRBD2. The CDR3 is 15 residues long. CDR1 and CDR2 from the germline V gene are MNHEY and SMNVEV (reference sequence). J lost 5 bases, V lost 6 bases, and 8 bases had no gene match. Here the CDR3 reads CASSLRASGDNEQFF. In nucleotides, the CDR3 is TGTGCCAGCAGCCTCCGGGCTAGCGGGGACAATGAGCAGTTCTTC.